The clone carrying this T cell receptor beta chain turned up a few times. Thyroid surgery was preceded by no treatment in any patient. The data were taken from a study of metastatic and nonmetastatic thyroid tumors. MiXCR was used by TCRdb to re-call the PCR reads. The sample includes 40,000 to 55,000 clones, 16% of them seen just once. The TCR was taken from a female donor with papillary thyroid cancer or a benign thyroid nodule (not recorded which). Some clones in this sample may be carry-over from other donors' samples. Source material: blood.

The CDR3 protein is CAISRDYLAPYNEQFF. Written as DNA, the CDR3 is TGTGCCATCAGCAGGGACTATCTGGCCCCCTACAATGAGCAGTTCTTC. This sequence joins TRBV10-3 and TRBJ2-1; 7 positions match TRBD2. After removal of 6 bases from V and 2 bases from J, the junction contained 10 bases not matched to a gene. The germline gives CDR1 ENHRY, CDR2 SYGVKD. This CDR3 has 16 amino acids.